This T cell receptor (beta chain) was recovered during a study of human T cells and chemical hapten exposure. Study results and caveats: TCRs exceeding 1 in 1000 frequency stayed unchanged with DPC sensitization.

Regarding time point: patch test 1, 2 weeks after DPC sensitization. Documented treatment: therapeutic diphenylcyclopropenone sensitization with weekly scalp DPC. TCRdb recomputed calls from the RACE reads with MiXCR, one row per CDR3 protein. The repertoire holds fewer than 100,000 distinct CDR3 sequences, with over 10% as singletons. This clonotype was detected a few times. The antigen is unknown. The CDR3 totals 14 residues. Germline-derived CDR1 and CDR2 are GTSNPN and SVGIG (reference sequence). The ends lost 7 bases at V and 7 bases at J; junction bases unmatched: 12. This sequence joins TRBV30 and TRBJ2-7; 11 bases map to TRBD1. The source was whole blood, collected in connection with sensitization to the hapten diphenylcyclopropenone (DPC). The receptor comes from a woman aged 40 to 50 with alopecia areata. Some clones in this sample may be carry-over from other donors' samples. DNA for the CDR3: TGTGCCTCCTACTCCGGGACAGGGGGGGTTGAGCAGTACTTC. This encodes CASYSGTGGVEQYF.